A single sample is the source of the 26 T cell receptor beta chains below, sequenced in a study of blood T cell repertoires in COVID-19. TCRdb's copy holds only in-frame clones and misses some; the assay was immunoSEQ multiplex PCR. This table holds 490,000 or so clones, around nine tenths found once. Sequencing input: PBMCs or T cells enriched from blood (not recorded which). The receptors stem from a woman aged 55-69 years who had recovered from COVID-19.

The chain has TRBV5-6 and TRBJ1-2, with D possibly TRBD1 on 5 matching bases. This CDR3 comprises 15 residues. Germline CDR1 SGHDT, CDR2 YYEEEE. Between the trimmed V and J ends, which lost 4 bases and 3 bases, there was a span of 16 bases. The CDR3 loop is CASSLWGGAYYGYTF. The CDR3, as DNA: TGTGCCAGCAGCCTTTGGGGAGGGGCCTACTATGGCTACACCTTC.

The chain employs TRBV27 and TRBJ1-4, with D possibly TRBD1 on 5 matching bases. The CDR3 loop spans 15 amino acids. V was clipped by 5 bases and J by 7 bases, with 17 bases between them. Germline values: CDR1 MNHEY, CDR2 SMNVEV (reference sequence). CDR3 bases: TGTGCCAGCAGTCCCCTGGACAAGTCAGGTGAAAAACTGTTTTTT. Protein product: CASSPLDKSGEKLFF.

The genes are TRBV5-4 and TRBJ2-3, with 10 positions matching TRBD2. The CDR3 spans 17 residues. Germline V gene lookup returns CDR1 SGHNT and CDR2 YYREEE (reference sequence). Trimming at V came to 1 base and at J to 1 base, leaving 6 bases not matched to a gene. CDR3 protein: CASSLRLAGAGTDTQYF. The CDR3 DNA reads as TGTGCCAGCAGCTTGCGCCTAGCGGGGGCTGGCACAGATACGCAGTATTTT.

The rearrangement links TRBV29-1 to TRBJ2-7, with D possibly matching TRBD2 (5 bases). Germline V CDR1 and CDR2: SQVTM, ANQGSEA. The CDR3 has 12 amino acids. For the CDR3, the DNA is TGCAGTATAACTAGAGATAGCTACGAGCAGTACTTC. Its protein is CSITRDSYEQYF.

This sequence joins TRBV6-5 and TRBJ1-1; a weak D match, TRBD1 (6 bases). CDR3 length equals 12 residues. Trimming left V 8 bases short and J 4 bases short, with 11 bases between. Germline V gene lookup returns CDR1 MNHEY and CDR2 SVGAGI. The CDR3 DNA reads as TGTGCCAGCGGGACAAGGATCACTGAAGCTTTCTTT. Translating it yields CASGTRITEAFF.

V and J are TRBV7-9 and TRBJ2-1; TRBD1 aligns across 9 bases. V lost 5 bases and J lost 7; bases outside the gene matches: 12. Germline V gives CDR1 SEHNR, CDR2 FQNEAQ (reference sequence). The length of the CDR3 is 16 residues. CDR3 nucleotide sequence: TGTGCCAGCAGCCTACAGGGGGCCTTCAAACGTAATGAGCAGTTCTTC. It is translated as CASSLQGAFKRNEQFF.

In its sample, this clone was seen once. The chain carries TRBV9 and TRBJ1-6; a possible D gene is TRBD1 (6 bases). Germline loops: CDR1 SGDLS, CDR2 YYNGEE. This CDR3 contains 14 residues. With 1 base removed from V and 8 bases from J, the gap between germline ends came to 10 bases. CDR3 in DNA: TGTGCCAGCAGCGTATCGGGGGGCGATTCACCCCTCCACTTT. Translated, it gives CASSVSGGDSPLHF.

This clone appeared a single time. The CDR3 region is CASSESGYYEQYV. The CDR3 bases are TGCGCCAGCAGTGAGTCCGGTTACTACGAGCAGTACGTC. This rearrangement joins TRBV10-2 to TRBJ2-7, with no clear D. The germline CDR1 and CDR2 sequences are WSHSY and SAAADI. CDR3 length equals 13 residues. V was clipped by 0 bases and J by 3 bases, with 6 bases between them.

In regard to this clone: The sample holds other DNA sequences that translate to the same CDR3. The chain recombines TRBV5-1 with TRBJ1-3, with a tentative D call TRBD1 (6 bases). The CDR3 is 12 amino acids. CDR1 and CDR2 (germline): SGHRS, YFSETQ. Trimming stripped 1 base from V and 7 bases from J, with 6 bases between. The CDR3 is CASSLTGNTIYF. DNA of the CDR3: TGCGCCAGCAGCTTGACAGGGAACACCATATATTTT.

The chain has TRBV19 and TRBJ1-2, with D uncertain. Germline assignment: CDR1 LNHDA and CDR2 SQIVND (reference sequence). The CDR3 length is 16 residues. V gave up 4 bases and J gave up 3 bases, with 18 bases separating them. The CDR3 loop reads CASSTETRGYYYGYTF. DNA of the CDR3: TGTGCCAGTAGTACCGAGACAAGAGGGTACTACTATGGCTACACCTTC.

The chain couples TRBV7-9 to TRBJ1-1; D call uncertain. Trimming took off 3 bases at V and 4 bases at J, with 9 bases between the two ends. CDR1 and CDR2 (germline): SEHNR, FQNEAQ (reference sequence). The CDR3 totals 13 residues. As DNA, the CDR3 is TGTGCCAGCAGCTTCTCCCTTTCCACTGAAGCTTTCTTT. It codes for CASSFSLSTEAFF.

The rearrangement joins TRBV5-1 to TRBJ2-7, with D possibly matching TRBD2 (7 bases). Trimming cost V 0 bases and J 6 bases, with 13 bases left between them. Germline CDR1 and CDR2: SGHRS and YFSETQ. The CDR3 sequence is 14 residues long. The chain's CDR3 is CASSLAAGAGEQYF. As DNA, the CDR3 is TGCGCCAGCAGCTTGGCCGCGGGGGCCGGCGAGCAGTACTTC.

As regards this clone: Different DNA sequences within this sample yield the same CDR3. CDR3 sequence (DNA): TGTGCCAGCAGCTTAGGGAGGAACACCGGGGAGCTGTTTTTT. The encoded protein is CASSLGRNTGELFF. V is TRBV7-8 and J is TRBJ2-2, with D unresolved. CDR1 SGHVS and CDR2 FQNEAQ come from the germline V gene. This CDR3 is 14 amino acids long. V lost 1 base and J 1 base, leaving 4 bases between the germline ends.

This clone was seen a few times. CDR3 amino acids: CSASRSRGTNTGELFF. In DNA, the CDR3 is TGCAGTGCTAGTCGCTCCAGGGGAACGAACACCGGGGAGCTGTTTTTT. This sequence joins TRBV20-1 and TRBJ2-2; a possible D gene is TRBD1 (6 bases). Trimming took 3 bases from V and 0 from J, leaving 14 bases between them. This CDR3 has 16 residues. From germline, CDR1 is DFQATT and CDR2 SNEGSKA (reference sequence).

This clone was seen just once. Other DNA sequences of this sample code for an identical CDR3. J is TRBJ1-4 and V is TRBV3-1 (or the pseudogene TRBV3-2), with D maybe TRBD1 (5 bases). Germline V gene lookup returns CDR1 LGHDT and CDR2 YNNKEL (reference sequence). The CDR3 length is 14 residues. Trimming removed 3 bases from V and 8 bases from J, with 13 bases in between. CDR3 residues: CASSQGGLGEKLFF. Here the CDR3 DNA reads TGTGCCAGCAGCCAGGGGGGATTGGGAGAAAAACTGTTTTTT.

This chain uses TRBV12-5 with TRBJ2-5, with D tentatively TRBD1 (7 bases). The CDR3 length is 13 residues. Germline V gene data show CDR1 as LGHNT and CDR2 as FRNRAP. Trimming shortened V by 5 bases and J by 5 bases, and 12 bases separated the two germline ends. The CDR3 loop is CASGPSGGETQYF. CDR3 nucleotides: TGTGCTAGTGGTCCTTCAGGGGGGGAGACCCAGTACTTC.

The rearrangement links TRBV25-1 to TRBJ2-2; D unresolved. The V and J ends lost 6 bases and 3 bases respectively, with 5 bases between them. Per germline, CDR1 MGHDK and CDR2 SYGVNS. This CDR3 has 12 amino acids. CDR3 residues: CASRQYTGELFF. CDR3 bases: TGTGCCAGCAGGCAGTACACCGGGGAGCTGTTTTTT.

CDR3 DNA: TGTGCTAGTGGTTCGGAACAGTCGAACACTGAAGCTTTCTTT. It specifies CASGSEQSNTEAFF. The chain uses TRBV12-5 and TRBJ1-1; no clear D gene. Germline loops: CDR1 LGHNT, CDR2 FRNRAP. The V end lost 4 bases, the J end lost 1 base, and 10 bases lay between the germline ends. The CDR3 covers 14 residues.

V is TRBV3-1 (or the pseudogene TRBV3-2) and J is TRBJ2-5; tentatively, D is TRBD2 (6 bases). With 0 bases removed from V and 4 bases from J, the gap between germline ends came to 18 bases. The length of the CDR3 is 17 residues. Germline loops: CDR1 LGHDT, CDR2 YNNKEL (reference sequence). Written as DNA, the CDR3 is TGTGCCAGCAGCCAAGAGGCGGCAGGAAGGGGACTAGAGACCCAGTACTTC. Its translation: CASSQEAAGRGLETQYF.

This clone was counted only a few times. The V call is TRBV6-1, the J call TRBJ2-7; TRBD1 agrees at 7 bases. Per the germline V gene, CDR1 is MNHNS and CDR2 is SASEGT. V trimming: 1 base; J trimming: 2 bases; junction bases outside the gene matches: 5. This CDR3 spans 15 amino acids. The CDR3 DNA follows: TGTGCCAGCAGTGAAGGCCCAGGGGGACCCTACGAGCAGTACGTC. This gives the protein CASSEGPGGPYEQYV.

The J gene is TRBJ1-2, the V gene TRBV5-1; 9 bases line up with TRBD1. The J segment lost 1 base and the V segment lost 3 bases, leaving 4 bases of the junction unmatched. Germline CDR1 reads SGHRS; CDR2 reads YFSETQ. The CDR3 is made up of 15 amino acids. The CDR3 DNA is TGCGCCAGCAGCTGGGGACAGGGCAGTAACTATGGCTACACCTTC. Translation gives CASSWGQGSNYGYTF.

The gene calls are TRBV19 and TRBJ2-3; maybe TRBD2 (6 bases). V dropped 3 bases and J dropped 0 bases, with 16 bases sitting between them. The CDR3 consists of 17 residues. The germline V gene has CDR1 LNHDA and CDR2 SQIVND (reference sequence). CDR3 protein: CASSIRFQRVSTDTQYF. The CDR3 DNA is TGTGCCAGTAGTATTAGATTCCAGCGGGTAAGCACAGATACGCAGTATTTT.

This chain connects TRBV10-3 to TRBJ2-3; 9 bases agree with TRBD1. The germline V gene has CDR1 ENHRY and CDR2 SYGVKD. This CDR3 is built from 15 residues. V was clipped by 9 bases and J by 2 bases; unmatched bases: 9. CDR3 protein: CAMARTGGDTDTQYF. CDR3 sequence (DNA): TGTGCCATGGCCCGCACAGGGGGCGACACAGATACGCAGTATTTT.

V gene TRBV7-6 combines with J gene TRBJ2-1; the match to TRBD2 covers 9 bases. J lost 8 bases, V lost 3 bases, and 20 bases had no gene match. Germline loops: CDR1 SGHVS, CDR2 FNYEAQ. The CDR3 is 19 residues long. The CDR3 sequence: CASSFMASGGPSHYDEQFF. For the CDR3, the DNA is TGTGCCAGCAGCTTCATGGCGAGCGGGGGGCCTTCCCACTATGATGAGCAGTTCTTC. Filled out from reference TRBV7-6 and TRBJ2-1, the complete variable domain reads GAGVSQSPRYKVTKRGQDVALRCDPISGHVSLYWYRQALGQGPEFLTYFNYEAQQDKSGLPNDRFSAERPEGSISTLTIQRTEQRDSAMYRCASSFMASGGPSHYDEQFFGPGTRLTVL.

The CDR3, as DNA: TGTGCCAGCAAGGGGCAGAACACTGAAGCTTTCTTT. Protein sequence: CASKGQNTEAFF. The chain joins TRBV3-1 (or the pseudogene TRBV3-2) to TRBJ1-1; TRBD1 might be the D (5 bases). The CDR3 spans 12 residues. Trimming took 7 bases from V and 1 from J, leaving 7 bases between them. The germline CDR1 and CDR2 sequences are LGHDT and YNNKEL (reference sequence).

This clone has only a few counts. The rearrangement joins TRBV9 to TRBJ2-1; D might be TRBD1 (5 bases). This CDR3 is built from 13 residues. V was cut by 3 bases and J by 5 bases, with 9 bases left in between. Germline V gives CDR1 SGDLS, CDR2 YYNGEE. The CDR3 reads CASSGQPNNEQFF. CDR3 DNA: TGTGCCAGCAGCGGACAGCCCAACAATGAGCAGTTCTTC.